These T cell receptor beta chains were read from a single sample in a study of cytotoxic CD8 clonotypes in ibrutinib-treated CLL. TCRdb's copy holds only in-frame clones and misses some; the assay was immunoSEQ multiplex PCR. The sample gives approximately 46,000 clones, roughly three quarters of which show up once; about 13% is in the top ten. The sequencing here drew on PBMCs, taken after 12 months of ibrutinib treatment. The receptors were sampled from a human donor with chronic lymphocytic leukemia. The CDR3 runs from the conserved cysteine through the conserved F or W. A D gene is named only where the DNA matches it firmly. Size is stated for part of the rows, as once, few or many counts, or as a class when the clone is expanded.

v_call,j_call,d_call,clone_size,cdr3_nt,cdr3_aa
TRBV5-1,TRBJ2-3,.,.,TGCGCCAGCAGCTTGGGGAAGCTGACAGATACGCAGTATTTT,CASSLGKLTDTQYF
TRBV14,TRBJ2-5,.,.,TGTGCCAGCAGCCAAGAGTCGCCCAGGCCCCAAGAGACCCAGTACTTC,CASSQESPRPQETQYF
TRBV19,TRBJ1-1,.,.,TGTGCCAGTAGTATGACGGGGGTAAGGAACACTGAAGCTTTCTTT,CASSMTGVRNTEAFF
TRBV7-2,TRBJ2-3,TRBD1,.,TGTGCCAGCAGCTCGTGGGGACAGCGCACAGATACGCAGTATTTT,CASSSWGQRTDTQYF
TRBV6-6,TRBJ1-1,TRBD1,.,TGTGCCAGCAGTCGGACAGGGGCACTGAACACTGAAGCTTTCTTT,CASSRTGALNTEAFF
TRBV6-5,TRBJ2-5,TRBD1,once,TGTGCCAGCAATCGGGACAGGGGGGGTGAGACCCAGTACTTC,CASNRDRGGETQYF
TRBV29-1,TRBJ2-5,TRBD2,.,TGCAGCGTTGTAAGCGGGAGGGAGACCCAGTACTTC,CSVVSGRETQYF
TRBV11-2,TRBJ2-5,.,.,TGTGCCAGCAGCGTTAGGACGGATTACCAAGAGACCCAGTACTTC,CASSVRTDYQETQYF
TRBV11-1,TRBJ2-1,.,few,TGTGCCAGCAGCTTAGAGGGGTGGGGTAGCGGATACAATGAGCAGTTCTTC,CASSLEGWGSGYNEQFF
TRBV19,TRBJ2-7,TRBD2,.,TGTGCCAGTACCGGGACTAGCGGGAGTAACGAGCAGTACTTC,CASTGTSGSNEQYF
TRBV9,TRBJ1-5,.,.,TGTGCCAGCAGCACTCTCTCGAGTACGCATCAGCCCCAGCATTTT,CASSTLSSTHQPQHF
TRBV2,TRBJ1-2,.,.,TGTGCCAGCAGCGGGGGGCCGGGGGCTAACTATGGCTACACCTTC,CASSGGPGANYGYTF
TRBV11-1,TRBJ2-3,TRBD2,once,TGTGCCAGCAGCTTAGGGCTAGCGGGAGGCCTCACAGATACGCAGTATTTT,CASSLGLAGGLTDTQYF
TRBV25-1,TRBJ2-5,.,.,TGTGCCAGCAGTGATACGACGAGGGGACAACAAGAGACCCAGTACTTC,CASSDTTRGQQETQYF
TRBV19,TRBJ1-2,.,.,TGTGCCAGTAGTATCCAGGGCCGGAACTATGGCTACACCTTC,CASSIQGRNYGYTF
TRBV6-4,TRBJ2-1,.,once,TGTGCCAGCAGTGACGGGGATTACAATGAGCAGTTCTTC,CASSDGDYNEQFF
TRBV27,TRBJ1-5,.,.,TGTGCCAGCAGTTTGTGGGGGAGAGTAGATCAGCCCCAGCATTTT,CASSLWGRVDQPQHF
TRBV27,TRBJ1-1,.,few,TGTGCCAGCCGAAACCTAGGGGGGTGGGACACTGAAGCTTTCTTT,CASRNLGGWDTEAFF
TRBV15,TRBJ2-7,.,.,TGTGCCACCGGCCTTAGGGACGAGCAGTACTTC,CATGLRDEQYF
TRBV11-2,TRBJ1-2,.,few,TGTGCCAGCAGCTCTGACAGCTATGGCTACACCTTC,CASSSDSYGYTF
TRBV4-3,TRBJ2-5,.,.,TGCGCCAGCAGCCAAGATCAAGGGGGAGGGACCCAGTACTTC,CASSQDQGGGTQYF
TRBV6-5,TRBJ1-1,.,.,TGTGCCAGCAGTTACTCGAAGGGAACTGAAGCTTTCTTT,CASSYSKGTEAFF
TRBV9,TRBJ2-7,TRBD2,few,TGTGCCAGCAGCGGAACCCAGACTAGCGGCTCCTACGAGCAGTACTTC,CASSGTQTSGSYEQYF
TRBV7-7,TRBJ2-1,.,few,TGTGCCAGCAGCTTAGAGGCGGGAAACAATGAGCAGTTCTTC,CASSLEAGNNEQFF
TRBV19,TRBJ2-5,TRBD1,.,TGTGCCAGTAGTATAGCCGACAGGGGGTCCCTGAAAGGGACCCAGTACTTC,CASSIADRGSLKGTQYF
TRBV6-5,TRBJ2-6,.,once,TGTGCCAGCAGCCTGAGGGGACACGTCCTGACTTTC,CASSLRGHVLTF
TRBV7-2,TRBJ1-3,.,.,TGTGCCAGCAGCTTCCGCGCCTCTGAAGGAAACACCATATATTTT,CASSFRASEGNTIYF
TRBV27,TRBJ2-7,TRBD1,.,TGTGCCAGCAGTTTTGGGACAGGGGGTACGAAGAAGTACTTC,CASSFGTGGTKKYF
TRBV5-1,TRBJ2-7,TRBD1,.,TGCGCCAGCAGCTTGGTACAGGGGGCAGGGTACGAGCAGTACTTC,CASSLVQGAGYEQYF
TRBV28,TRBJ1-2,.,few,TGTGCCAGCAACACTAACCGGGACTCATCCAACTATGGCTACACCTTC,CASNTNRDSSNYGYTF
TRBV7-9,TRBJ2-3,TRBD2,once,TGTGCCAGCAGCTTAACGACGGGAGGACCCACAGATACGCAGTATTTT,CASSLTTGGPTDTQYF
TRBV5-6,TRBJ1-3,.,.,TGTGCCAGCAGCCCTGACCTAAACTCTGGAAACACCATATATTTT,CASSPDLNSGNTIYF
TRBV11-2,TRBJ2-7,.,.,TGTGCCAGCAGCTTAGGGGCAGGGGGAGGGAACGAGCAGTACTTC,CASSLGAGGGNEQYF
TRBV2,TRBJ2-3,TRBD2,.,TGTGCCACCAGGGAGGGCCGTATAGATACGCAGTATTTT,CATREGRIDTQYF
TRBV7-9,TRBJ2-1,.,.,TGTGCCAGCAGCCCCTTGGGGGCGCTTCTCCGCTACAATGAGCAGTTCTTC,CASSPLGALLRYNEQFF
TRBV6-5,TRBJ2-1,TRBD2,.,TGTGCCAGCAGAGCGGGAGGCTCCTACAATGAGCAGTTCTTC,CASRAGGSYNEQFF
TRBV5-4,TRBJ2-5,.,.,TGTGCCAGCAGCTTGTTAGGGCAAGAGACCCAGTACTTC,CASSLLGQETQYF
TRBV6-5,TRBJ2-7,TRBD2,.,TGTGCCAGCAACCGACTAGCGGGAATCTCCTACGAGCAGTACTTC,CASNRLAGISYEQYF
TRBV6-5,TRBJ2-6,TRBD1,few,TGTGCCAGCAGACGACAGGGTGCTGGGGCCAACGTCCTGACTTTC,CASRRQGAGANVLTF
TRBV7-2,TRBJ2-7,.,.,TGTGCCAGCAGCTTAACTGGCCACGAGCAGTACTTC,CASSLTGHEQYF
TRBV7-2,TRBJ2-1,.,.,TGTGCCAGCAGCTCGCATGGTGAGCAGTTCTTC,CASSSHGEQFF
TRBV6-5,TRBJ1-2,.,few,TGTGCCAGCAGTCCTACCCAGGGGACTAACTATGGCTACACCTTC,CASSPTQGTNYGYTF
TRBV9,TRBJ2-1,.,.,TGTGCCAGCAGTCCCCAGTTCTTC,CASSPQFF
TRBV11-2,TRBJ1-4,.,.,TGTGCCAGCAGCCCGAATTATGAAAAACTGTTTTTT,CASSPNYEKLFF
TRBV27,TRBJ2-2,.,.,TGTGCCACCAAATACAGGGTTTCTGGCGACGGGGAGCTGTTTTTT,CATKYRVSGDGELFF
TRBV7-2,TRBJ2-1,.,few,TGTGCCAGCAGCCTCGGACGCAATGAGCAGTTCTTC,CASSLGRNEQFF
TRBV21-1,TRBJ1-5,.,.,TGTGCCAGCAGCACACTGAGCGGGAATAGCAATCAGCCCCAGCATTTT,CASSTLSGNSNQPQHF
TRBV29-1,TRBJ1-4,.,.,TGCAGCGTTTCAGGGGAAACTAATGAAAAACTGTTTTTT,CSVSGETNEKLFF
TRBV6-1,TRBJ2-7,.,.,TGTGCCAGCAGAAGCCAGGGCTCCTACGAGCAGTACTTC,CASRSQGSYEQYF
TRBV27,TRBJ1-5,TRBD1,.,TGTGCCAGCAGTGGAGGGACAGGGATTAGCAATCAGCCCCAGCATTTT,CASSGGTGISNQPQHF
TRBV7-2,TRBJ2-3,TRBD2,.,TGTGCCAGCAGCCCACCGGGACTAGCGGGAGGGGCAGATACGCAGTATTTT,CASSPPGLAGGADTQYF
TRBV11-2,TRBJ2-2,TRBD1,.,TGTGCCAGCAGCTTCGGACAGGGAGCGAACACCGGGGAGCTGTTTTTT,CASSFGQGANTGELFF
TRBV11-1,TRBJ2-7,TRBD2,.,TGTGCCAGCAGTCAAGATAGCGGGCGCTCCTACGAGCAGTACTTC,CASSQDSGRSYEQYF